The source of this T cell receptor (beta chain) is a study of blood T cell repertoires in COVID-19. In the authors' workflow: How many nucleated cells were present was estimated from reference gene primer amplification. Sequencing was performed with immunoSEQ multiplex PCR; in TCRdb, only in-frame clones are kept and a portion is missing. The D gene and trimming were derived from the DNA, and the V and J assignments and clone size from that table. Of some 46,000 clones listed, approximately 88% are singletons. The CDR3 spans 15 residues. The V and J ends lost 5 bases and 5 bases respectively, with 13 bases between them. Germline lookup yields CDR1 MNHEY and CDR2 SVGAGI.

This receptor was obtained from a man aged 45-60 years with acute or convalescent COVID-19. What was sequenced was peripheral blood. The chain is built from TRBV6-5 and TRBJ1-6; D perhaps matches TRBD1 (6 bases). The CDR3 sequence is CASSRGQSNNSPLHF. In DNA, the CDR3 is TGTGCCAGCAGTAGAGGACAGTCAAATAATTCACCCCTCCACTTT.